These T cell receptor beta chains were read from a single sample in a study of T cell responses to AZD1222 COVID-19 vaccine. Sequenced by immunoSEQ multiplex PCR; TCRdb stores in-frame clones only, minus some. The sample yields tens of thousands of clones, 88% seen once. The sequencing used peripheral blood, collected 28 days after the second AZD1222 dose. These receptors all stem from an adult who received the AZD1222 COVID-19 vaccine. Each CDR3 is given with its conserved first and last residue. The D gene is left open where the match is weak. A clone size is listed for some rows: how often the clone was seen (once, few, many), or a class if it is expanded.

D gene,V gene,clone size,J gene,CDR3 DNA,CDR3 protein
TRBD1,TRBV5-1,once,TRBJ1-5,TGCGCCAGCAGCTTTGGGGGACAGGGTGGCAATCAGCCCCAGCATTTT,CASSFGGQGGNQPQHF
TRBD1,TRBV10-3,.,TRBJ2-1,TGTGCCATCAGTGAGTCTGGGACAGGGAGTAATGAGCAGTTCTTC,CAISESGTGSNEQFF
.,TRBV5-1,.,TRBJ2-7,TGCGCCAGCGCCCCTGGACAGCCGGGCTCCTACGAGCAGTACTTC,CASAPGQPGSYEQYF
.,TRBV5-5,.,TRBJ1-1,TGTGCCAGCAGCTTACAGGGAGTTCACACTGAAGCTTTCTTT,CASSLQGVHTEAFF
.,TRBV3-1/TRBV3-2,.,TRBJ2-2,TGTGCCAGCACCCCGGGTCCCGGGGAGCTGTTTTTT,CASTPGPGELFF
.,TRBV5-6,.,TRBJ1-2,TGTGCCAGCAGCTTGGGCGTCGGCAGACGCTATGGCTACACCTTC,CASSLGVGRRYGYTF
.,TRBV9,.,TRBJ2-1,TGTGCCAGCAGCGTAGGAGTCAATGAGCAGTTCTTC,CASSVGVNEQFF
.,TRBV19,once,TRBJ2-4,TGTGCCAGTAGTATGTATACCACCAAAAACATTCAGTACTTC,CASSMYTTKNIQYF
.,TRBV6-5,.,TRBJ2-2,TGTGCCAGCCGAGGACAACCGAACACCGGGGAGCTGTTTTTT,CASRGQPNTGELFF
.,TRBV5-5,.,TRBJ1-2,TGTGCCAGCAGCTTAGAGGACACCCTCGGCTATGGCTACACCTTC,CASSLEDTLGYGYTF
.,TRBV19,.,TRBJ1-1,TGTGCCAGCACCAGGGCAGCCCTAAACACTGAAGCTTTCTTT,CASTRAALNTEAFF
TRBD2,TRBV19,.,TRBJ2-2,TGTGCCAGTAGTCGGACTAGCGGGAGGACTAACACCGGGGAGCTGTTTTTT,CASSRTSGRTNTGELFF
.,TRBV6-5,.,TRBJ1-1,TGTGCCAGCAGCCGAACAGGGCTTGACACTGAAGCTTTCTTT,CASSRTGLDTEAFF
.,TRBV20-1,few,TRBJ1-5,TGCAGTGCAGGGGTAAATCAGCCCCAGCATTTT,CSAGVNQPQHF
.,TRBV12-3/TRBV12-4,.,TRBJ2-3,TGTGCCAGCAGCCACCCTCCCGCCGATACGCAGTATTTT,CASSHPPADTQYF
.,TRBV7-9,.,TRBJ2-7,TGTGCCAGCAGCCAGGGAGAGAGACTCCTGACTGGCGAGCAGTACTTC,CASSQGERLLTGEQYF
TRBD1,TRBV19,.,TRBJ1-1,TGTGCCAGTAGTACGCCGGGACAGGGAGCCGAAGCTTTCTTT,CASSTPGQGAEAFF
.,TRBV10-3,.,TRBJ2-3,TGTGCCATCAGTGAGTCGGCGGGGGCGGGCACAGATACGCAGTATTTT,CAISESAGAGTDTQYF
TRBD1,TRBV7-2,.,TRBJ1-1,TGTGCCAGCAGCTTAACCGCACAGGGGCGCACTGAAGCTTTCTTT,CASSLTAQGRTEAFF
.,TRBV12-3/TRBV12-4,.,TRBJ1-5,TGTGCCAGCAGCCATGGGGCCCAGCCCCAGCATTTT,CASSHGAQPQHF
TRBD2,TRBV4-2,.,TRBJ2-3,TGTGCCAGCAGCCAAGAAGGGACTAGCGTAGATACGCAGTATTTT,CASSQEGTSVDTQYF
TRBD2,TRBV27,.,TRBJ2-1,TGTGCCAGCAGACATGGACTAGCGGGAGATGGTGAGCAGTTCTTC,CASRHGLAGDGEQFF
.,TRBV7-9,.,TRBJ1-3,TGTGCCAGCAGCCCATCCCCCGGGGCAGCCTCTGGAAACACCATATATTTT,CASSPSPGAASGNTIYF
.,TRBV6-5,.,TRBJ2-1,TGTGCCAGCCACGCCTCTAGCTACCCCACCAATGAGCAGTTCTTC,CASHASSYPTNEQFF
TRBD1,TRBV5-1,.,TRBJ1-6,TGCGCCAGCAGCGTGCCGGGACAGTATAATTCACCCCTCCACTTT,CASSVPGQYNSPLHF
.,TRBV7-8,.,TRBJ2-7,TGTGCCAGCAGCTTAGGGGCCGGGGGTGGAGGCTACGAGCAGTACTTC,CASSLGAGGGGYEQYF
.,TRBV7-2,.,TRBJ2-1,TGTGCCAGCAGCTTCCCCCGGGACTACAATGAGCAGTTCTTC,CASSFPRDYNEQFF
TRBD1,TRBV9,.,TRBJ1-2,TGTGCCAGCAGCGTAGAAGATATAGGGGGCGGCTACACCTTC,CASSVEDIGGGYTF
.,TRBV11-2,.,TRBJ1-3,TGTGCCAGCAGCTTAGTGATGAGGGACGGCCCGGCTTTT,CASSLVMRDGPAF
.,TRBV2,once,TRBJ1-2,TGTGCCAGCAGTGAACAGGGGTCGAGGTATGGCTACACCTTC,CASSEQGSRYGYTF
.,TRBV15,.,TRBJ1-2,TGTGCCACCAGCAGGAGGGTTCCGCCCTATGGCTACACCTTC,CATSRRVPPYGYTF
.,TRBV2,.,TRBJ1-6,TGTGCCAGCAGCACGGTAGGGACGGTTGGATCACCCCTCCACTTT,CASSTVGTVGSPLHF
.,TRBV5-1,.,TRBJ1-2,TGCGCCAGCAGCTTGGAGGGCGACAACTATGGCTACACCTTC,CASSLEGDNYGYTF
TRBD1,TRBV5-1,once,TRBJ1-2,TGCGCCAGCAGCCCGGGTTTAGCAGGGGGAAGTGGCTACACCTTC,CASSPGLAGGSGYTF
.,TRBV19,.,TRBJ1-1,TGTGCCAGTAGTCCTGGACAGAGCATGAACACTGAAGCTTTCTTT,CASSPGQSMNTEAFF
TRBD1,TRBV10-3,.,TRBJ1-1,TGTGCCATCAGACAGGGGGCGGACACTGAAGCTTTCTTT,CAIRQGADTEAFF
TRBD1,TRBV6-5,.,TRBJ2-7,TGTGCCAGCAGTCTGGGGGCAGGGGGTACCTACGAGCAGTACTTC,CASSLGAGGTYEQYF
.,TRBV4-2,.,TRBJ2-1,TGTGCCAGCAGCCAAAAGGTGGTGGGGAACAATGAGCAGTTCTTC,CASSQKVVGNNEQFF
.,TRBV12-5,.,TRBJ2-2,TGTGCTAGTGGTTTTAGGGAGGGGGGCACCGGGGAGCTGTTTTTT,CASGFREGGTGELFF
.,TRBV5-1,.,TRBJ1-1,TGCGCCAGCAGCCCAGACGGGGCGAACACTGAAGCTTTCTTT,CASSPDGANTEAFF
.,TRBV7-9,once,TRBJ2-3,TGTGCCAGCAGCTCCAGCAGGGCAGGGAGCACAGATACGCAGTATTTT,CASSSSRAGSTDTQYF
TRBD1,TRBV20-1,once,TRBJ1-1,TGCAGTGCTAGTCGACAGGGGGAGGGATTGGACACTGAAGCTTTCTTT,CSASRQGEGLDTEAFF
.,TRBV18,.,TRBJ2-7,TGTGCCAGCTCACCACCCAGCGGGACATACTACTACGTGCAGTACTTC,CASSPPSGTYYYVQYF
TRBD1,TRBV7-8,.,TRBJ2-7,TGTGCCAGCAGCTTAGCTTCAGGGGGAGAAGAGCAGTACTTC,CASSLASGGEEQYF
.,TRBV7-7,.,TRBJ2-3,TGTGCTAGCAGCTTAGAAGAGGGGGATACGCAGTATTTT,CASSLEEGDTQYF
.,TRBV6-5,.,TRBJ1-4,TGTGCCAGCAGTTTGGACCGTAATGAAAAACTGTTTTTT,CASSLDRNEKLFF
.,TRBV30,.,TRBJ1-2,TGTGCCTGGATCCTGGTCCAGGCCGTGGGGGGCTACACCTTC,CAWILVQAVGGYTF
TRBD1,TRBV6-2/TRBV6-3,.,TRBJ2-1,TGTGCCAGCAGTTGGATGCCGGGACAGGGTTCCAATGAGCAGTTCTTC,CASSWMPGQGSNEQFF
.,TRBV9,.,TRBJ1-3,TGTGCCAGCGATCAAGGACAGCGCTCTGGAAACACCATATATTTT,CASDQGQRSGNTIYF
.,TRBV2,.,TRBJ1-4,TGTGCCAGCAGTGATTCGACGGTTAATGAAAAACTGTTTTTT,CASSDSTVNEKLFF
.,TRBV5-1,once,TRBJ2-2,TGCGCCAGCAGCCGACCCAACACCGGGGAGCTGTTTTTT,CASSRPNTGELFF
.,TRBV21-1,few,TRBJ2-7,TGTGCCAGCAGCAAAGGGACAGGGCACGACGAGCAGTACTTC,CASSKGTGHDEQYF
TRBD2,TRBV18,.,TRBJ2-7,TGTGCCAGCTCACCCCGGACTAGCGGAGGGACCTACGAGCAGTACTTC,CASSPRTSGGTYEQYF